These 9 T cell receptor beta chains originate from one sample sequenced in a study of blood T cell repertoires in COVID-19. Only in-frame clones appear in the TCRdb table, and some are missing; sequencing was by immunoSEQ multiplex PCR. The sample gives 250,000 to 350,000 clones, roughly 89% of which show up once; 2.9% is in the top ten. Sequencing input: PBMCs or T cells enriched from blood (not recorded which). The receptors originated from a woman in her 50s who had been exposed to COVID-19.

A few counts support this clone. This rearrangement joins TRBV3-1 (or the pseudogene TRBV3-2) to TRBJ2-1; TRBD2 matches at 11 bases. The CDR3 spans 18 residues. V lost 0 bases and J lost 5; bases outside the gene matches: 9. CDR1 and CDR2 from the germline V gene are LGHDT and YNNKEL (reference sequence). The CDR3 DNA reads TGTGCCAGCAGCCAAGATCCTTTAGCGGGGGGGATTAACAATGAGCAGTTCTTC. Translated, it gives CASSQDPLAGGINNEQFF.

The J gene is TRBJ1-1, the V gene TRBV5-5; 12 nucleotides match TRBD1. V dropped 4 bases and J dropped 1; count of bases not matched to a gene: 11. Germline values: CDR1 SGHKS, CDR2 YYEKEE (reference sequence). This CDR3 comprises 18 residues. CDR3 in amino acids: CASSGGDRGPLRNTEAFF. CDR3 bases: TGTGCCAGCAGCGGGGGGGACAGGGGGCCCCTCAGGAACACTGAAGCTTTCTTT.

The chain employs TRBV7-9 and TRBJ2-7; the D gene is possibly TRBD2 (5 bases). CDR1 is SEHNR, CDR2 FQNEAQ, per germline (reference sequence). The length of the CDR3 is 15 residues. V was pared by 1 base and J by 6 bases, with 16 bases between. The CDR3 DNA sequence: TGTGCCAGCAGCTTAGGGATCAGGAGAGAGGGCGAGCAGTACTTC. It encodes CASSLGIRREGEQYF.

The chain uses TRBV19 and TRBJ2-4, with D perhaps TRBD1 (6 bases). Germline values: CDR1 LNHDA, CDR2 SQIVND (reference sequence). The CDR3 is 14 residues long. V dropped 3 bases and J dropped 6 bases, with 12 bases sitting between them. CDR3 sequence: CASSIGRGGNIQYF. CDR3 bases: TGTGCCAGTAGTATCGGACGAGGGGGAAACATTCAGTACTTC.

This chain's CDR3 is CATSMSAYNEQFF. CDR3 DNA sequence: TGTGCCACCAGTATGTCAGCCTACAATGAGCAGTTCTTC. The chain uses TRBV24-1 and TRBJ2-1; no clear D. The germline CDR1 and CDR2 sequences are KGHDR and SFDVKD. Between the trimmed V and J ends, which lost 6 bases and 2 bases, there was a span of 7 bases. The CDR3 is made up of 13 amino acids.

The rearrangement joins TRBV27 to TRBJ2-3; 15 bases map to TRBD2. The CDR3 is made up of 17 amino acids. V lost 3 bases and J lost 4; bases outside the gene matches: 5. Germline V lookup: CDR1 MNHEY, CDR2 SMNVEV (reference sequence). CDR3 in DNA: TGTGCCAGCAGTTTCCTCGGGACTAGCGGGGGGTCAGATACGCAGTATTTT. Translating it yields CASSFLGTSGGSDTQYF.

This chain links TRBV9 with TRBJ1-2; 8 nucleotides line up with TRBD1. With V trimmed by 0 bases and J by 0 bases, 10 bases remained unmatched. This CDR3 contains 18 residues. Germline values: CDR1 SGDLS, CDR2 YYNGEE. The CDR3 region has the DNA TGTGCCAGCAGCGTAGACAGGGGGACAATGAAAGCTAACTATGGCTACACCTTC. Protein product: CASSVDRGTMKANYGYTF. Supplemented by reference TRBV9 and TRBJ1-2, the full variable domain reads DSGVTQTPKHLITATGQRVTLRCSPRSGDLSVYWYQQSLDQGLQFLIQYYNGEERAKGNILERFSAQQFPDLHSELNLSSLELGDSALYFCASSVDRGTMKANYGYTFGSGTRLTVV.

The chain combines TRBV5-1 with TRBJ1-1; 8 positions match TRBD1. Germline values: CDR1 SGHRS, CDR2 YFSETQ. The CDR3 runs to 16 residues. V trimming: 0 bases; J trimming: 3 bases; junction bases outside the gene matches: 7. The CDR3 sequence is CASSLGSTGGYTEAFF. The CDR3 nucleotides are TGCGCCAGCAGCTTGGGGTCTACAGGGGGATACACTGAAGCTTTCTTT.

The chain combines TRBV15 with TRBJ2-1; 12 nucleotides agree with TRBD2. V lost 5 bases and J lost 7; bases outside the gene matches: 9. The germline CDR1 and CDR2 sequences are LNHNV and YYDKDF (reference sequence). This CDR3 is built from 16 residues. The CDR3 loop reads CATSLELAGGKNEQFF. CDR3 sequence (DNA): TGTGCCACCAGCTTAGAACTAGCGGGGGGTAAAAATGAGCAGTTCTTC.